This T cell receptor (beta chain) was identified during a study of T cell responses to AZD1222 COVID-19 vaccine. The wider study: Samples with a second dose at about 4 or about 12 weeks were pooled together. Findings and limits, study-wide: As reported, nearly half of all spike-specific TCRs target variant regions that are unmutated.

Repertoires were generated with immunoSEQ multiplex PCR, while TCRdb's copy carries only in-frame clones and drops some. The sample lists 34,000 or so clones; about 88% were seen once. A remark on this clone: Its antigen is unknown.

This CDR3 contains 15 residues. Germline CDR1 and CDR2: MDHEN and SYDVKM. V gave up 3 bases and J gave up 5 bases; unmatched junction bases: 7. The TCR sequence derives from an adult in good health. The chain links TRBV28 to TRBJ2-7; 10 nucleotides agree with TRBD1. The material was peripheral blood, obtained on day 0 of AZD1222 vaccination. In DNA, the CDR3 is TGTGCCAGCAGTTTGTCCACCGGGACAGGGGACGAGCAGTACTTC. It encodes CASSLSTGTGDEQYF. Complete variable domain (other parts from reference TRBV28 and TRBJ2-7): DVKVTQSSRYLVKRTGEKVFLECVQDMDHENMFWYRQDPGLGLRLIYFSYDVKMKEKGDIPEGYSVSREKKERFSLILESASTNQTSMYLCASSLSTGTGDEQYFGPGTRLTVT.